The T cell receptor (beta chain) under discussion was sequenced for a study of shared clonotypes between healthy human individuals. General study findings and limits: Sorted-subset samples were not fully sequenced, rarefaction indicated. Tissue TCR repertoires likely differ from these blood-only repertoires.

Assay execution proceeded at the deep level. Assay: immunoSEQ multiplex PCR; the TCRdb copy retains only in-frame clones and omits some. Of millions of clones in the sample, 85% to 95% were seen once. CDR3 length: 14 residues. Germline V gene data show CDR1 as SGHRS and CDR2 as YFSETQ. The trim removed 4 bases at V and 0 bases at J, leaving 2 bases unmatched. A note on this clone: What it binds is unknown. The sample has other DNA sequences that encode this CDR3 too.

The chain links TRBV5-1 to TRBJ2-7; 9 bases map to TRBD1. The source material was naive CD4+ T cells sorted from blood. Subset denoted: CD45RA+ positively selected. The TCR was taken from a young man in good health. In nucleotides, the CDR3 is TGCGCCAGCAGCCTGGGACAGGGCTCCTACGAGCAGTACTTC. This gives the protein CASSLGQGSYEQYF.